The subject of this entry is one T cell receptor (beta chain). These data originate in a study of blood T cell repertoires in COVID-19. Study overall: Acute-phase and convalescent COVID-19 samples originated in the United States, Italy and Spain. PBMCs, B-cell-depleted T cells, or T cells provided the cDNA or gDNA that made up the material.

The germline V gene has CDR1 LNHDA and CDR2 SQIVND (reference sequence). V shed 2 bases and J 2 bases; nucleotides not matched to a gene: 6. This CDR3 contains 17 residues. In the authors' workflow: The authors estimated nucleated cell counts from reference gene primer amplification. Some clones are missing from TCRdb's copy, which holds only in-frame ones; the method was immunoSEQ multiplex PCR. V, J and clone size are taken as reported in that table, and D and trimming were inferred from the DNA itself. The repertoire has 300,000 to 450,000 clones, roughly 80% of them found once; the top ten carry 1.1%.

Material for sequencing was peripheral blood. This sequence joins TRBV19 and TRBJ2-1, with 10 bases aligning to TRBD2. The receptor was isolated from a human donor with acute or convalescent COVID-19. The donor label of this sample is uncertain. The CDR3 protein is CASSIPSGSRPYNEQFF. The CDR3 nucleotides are TGTGCCAGTAGTATACCTAGCGGGAGTCGCCCCTACAATGAGCAGTTCTTC.